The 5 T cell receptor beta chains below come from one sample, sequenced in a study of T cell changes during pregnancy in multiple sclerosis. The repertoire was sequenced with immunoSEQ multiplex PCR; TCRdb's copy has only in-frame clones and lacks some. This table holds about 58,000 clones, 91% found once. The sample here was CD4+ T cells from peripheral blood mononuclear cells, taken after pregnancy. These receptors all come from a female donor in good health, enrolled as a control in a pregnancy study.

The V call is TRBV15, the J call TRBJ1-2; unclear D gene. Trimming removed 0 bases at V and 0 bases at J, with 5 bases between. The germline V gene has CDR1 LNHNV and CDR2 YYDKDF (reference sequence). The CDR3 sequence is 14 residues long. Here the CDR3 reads CATSRDLTNYGYTF. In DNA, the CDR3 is TGTGCCACCAGCAGAGATCTAACTAACTATGGCTACACCTTC.

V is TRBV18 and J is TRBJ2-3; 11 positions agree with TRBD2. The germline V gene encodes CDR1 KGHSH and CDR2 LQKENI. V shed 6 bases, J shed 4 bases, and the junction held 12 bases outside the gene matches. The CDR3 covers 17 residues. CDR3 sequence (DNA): TGTGCCAGCTCTCTAAACCCGCTAGCGGGGGGCTCAGATACGCAGTATTTT. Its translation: CASSLNPLAGGSDTQYF.

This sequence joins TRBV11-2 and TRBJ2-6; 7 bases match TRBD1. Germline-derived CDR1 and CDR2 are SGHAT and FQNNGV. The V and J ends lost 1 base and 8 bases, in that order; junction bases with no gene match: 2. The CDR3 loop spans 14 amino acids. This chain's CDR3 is CASSLAGQTNVLTF. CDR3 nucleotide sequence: TGTGCCAGCAGCTTAGCGGGACAGACCAACGTCCTGACTTTC.

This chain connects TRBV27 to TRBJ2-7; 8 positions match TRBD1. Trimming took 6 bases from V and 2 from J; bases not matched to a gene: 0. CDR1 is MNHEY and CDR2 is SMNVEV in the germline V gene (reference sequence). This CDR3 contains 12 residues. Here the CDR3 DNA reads TGTGCCAGCAGGGACAGGGCCTACGAGCAGTACTTC. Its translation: CASRDRAYEQYF.

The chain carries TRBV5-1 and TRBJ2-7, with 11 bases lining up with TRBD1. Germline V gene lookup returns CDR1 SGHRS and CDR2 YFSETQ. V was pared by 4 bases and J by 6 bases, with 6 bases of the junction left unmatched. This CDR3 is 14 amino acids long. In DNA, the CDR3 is TGCGCCAGCAGCCCCGGACAGGGGGCATCCGAGCAGTACTTC. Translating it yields CASSPGQGASEQYF.